Shown below are 11 T cell receptor beta chains from a single sample sequenced in a study of blood T cell repertoires in COVID-19. The assay was immunoSEQ multiplex PCR, and TCRdb's table has in-frame clones only and misses some. The data show fewer than 200,000 clones, with under 85% seen just once and 6.5% to 8.5% held by the top ten. The specimen was peripheral blood. These receptors were collected from a woman in her seventies with COVID-19, enrolled during active disease.

V usage is TRBV20-1 and J usage is TRBJ2-1; D is uncertain. V was clipped by 6 bases and J by 7 bases, with 10 bases between them. The CDR3 has 11 residues. Germline CDR1 reads DFQATT; CDR2 reads SNEGSKA (reference sequence). The CDR3 nucleotides are TGCAGTGCGGTACTACTTAATGAGCAGTTCTTC. Amino acid sequence: CSAVLLNEQFF.

This clone appeared once. The chain has TRBV6-5 and TRBJ1-2, with 7 bases identical to TRBD1. With 7 bases clipped from V and 6 bases from J, the junction kept 8 bases outside the gene matches. CDR3 length: 13 amino acids. Germline V gene lookup returns CDR1 MNHEY and CDR2 SVGAGI. The CDR3 DNA follows: TGTGCCAGCACGTACAGGGGATGGCATGGCTACACCTTC. This translates into CASTYRGWHGYTF.

This clone showed up just once. The chain couples TRBV15 to TRBJ2-5; 7 bases agree with TRBD2. V shed 8 bases, J shed 1 base, and the junction held 1 base outside the gene matches. Germline loops: CDR1 LNHNV, CDR2 YYDKDF (reference sequence). The CDR3 is 12 amino acids. In DNA form, the CDR3 reads TGTGCCACCGAGCGGGGCCAAGAGACCCAGTACTTC. Its translation: CATERGQETQYF.

V usage is TRBV5-4 and J usage is TRBJ2-4; 9 bases line up with TRBD1. The CDR3 is 12 amino acids. CDR1 and CDR2 from the germline V gene are SGHNT and YYREEE (reference sequence). J was trimmed by 12 bases and V by 4 bases; bases with no gene match: 5. CDR3: CASSRDRETQYF. Here the CDR3 DNA reads TGTGCCAGCAGCCGGGACAGGGAGACTCAGTACTTC.

The V gene is TRBV7-2, the J gene TRBJ2-5; 10 nucleotides align to TRBD2. J was trimmed by 2 bases and V by 1 base; bases with no gene match: 4. The germline gives CDR1 SGHTA, CDR2 FQGNSA. This CDR3 spans 16 amino acids. CDR3 residues: CASSLVGTSVQETQYF. The CDR3 nucleotides are TGTGCCAGCAGCTTAGTTGGGACTAGCGTTCAAGAGACCCAGTACTTC.

The genes are TRBV2 and TRBJ2-7; 10 nucleotides align to TRBD1. Trimming removed 3 bases from V and 7 bases from J; junction bases left unmatched: 3. The CDR3 is made up of 13 amino acids. CDR1 is SNHLY, CDR2 FYNNEI, per germline. CDR3 sequence reads: CASSDRDRGEQYF. CDR3 in DNA: TGTGCCAGCAGTGACAGGGACAGGGGTGAGCAGTACTTC.

The CDR3 loop reads CASSPYGLAGGGYNEQFF. Here the CDR3 DNA reads TGTGCCAGCAGCCCTTATGGACTAGCGGGAGGTGGTTACAATGAGCAGTTCTTC. The chain links TRBV5-5 to TRBJ2-1, with 14 nucleotides matching TRBD2. Germline V lookup: CDR1 SGHKS, CDR2 YYEKEE (reference sequence). The CDR3 sequence is 18 residues long. The J segment lost 4 bases and the V segment lost 4 bases, leaving 10 bases of the junction unmatched.

V and J are TRBV3-1 (or the pseudogene TRBV3-2) and TRBJ1-1; 8 bases match TRBD1. The J segment lost 8 bases and the V segment lost 1 base, leaving 3 bases of the junction unmatched. This CDR3 region has 13 residues. The V gene's germline CDR1 is LGHDT and CDR2 YNNKEL (reference sequence). The CDR3: CASSQGTGTEAFF. The CDR3 nucleotides read TGTGCCAGCAGCCAAGGGACAGGGACGGAAGCTTTCTTT.

This rearrangement joins TRBV7-2 to TRBJ2-1, with a weak D call TRBD2 (6 bases). Trimming removed 5 bases from V and 0 bases from J, with 17 bases in between. The germline V gene has CDR1 SGHTA and CDR2 FQGNSA. The CDR3 has 17 residues. DNA of the CDR3: TGTGCCAGCAGCCCCCGGGGGAGCGGATACTCCTACAATGAGCAGTTCTTC. This encodes CASSPRGSGYSYNEQFF.

CDR3 DNA sequence: TGTGCCAGCAGCCAAGATCTAAGATGCTGCTCTGGAAACACCATATATTTT. The encoded protein is CASSQDLRCCSGNTIYF. The rearrangement uses TRBV3-1 (or the pseudogene TRBV3-2) and TRBJ1-3; D not resolved. Trimming cost V 0 bases and J 0 bases, with 12 bases left between them. Looked up from germline, CDR1 is LGHDT and CDR2 is YNNKEL (reference sequence). The length of the CDR3 is 17 residues.

The CDR3: CASSSTVRGSKYQPQHF. The CDR3 DNA sequence: TGTGCCAGCAGCTCCACGGTCAGGGGATCCAAGTATCAGCCCCAGCATTTT. The chain couples TRBV7-8 to TRBJ1-5; TRBD1 might be the D (6 bases). V was shortened by 4 bases and J by 5 bases, with 21 bases between the two germline ends. The CDR3 is made up of 17 amino acids. Looked up from germline, CDR1 is SGHVS and CDR2 is FQNEAQ.